Each of the 14 T cell receptor beta chains below was sequenced from the same sample in a study of cytomegalovirus exposure and HLA in healthy donors (dated by TCRdb to about 2017). The library came from the immunoSEQ multiplex PCR assay. For the multiplex PCR, a mixture combining 60 forward primers for TCR Vbeta segments and 13 reverse primers for TCR Jbeta segments was used. The source is immuneACCESS, and TCRdb retained only in-frame sequences with V and J called. Part of the clones is not carried over; for the studies checked, unresolved V genes explain less than half of this, and the remainder is unexplained. Within this sample are almost 90,000 clones, with less than 85% of them counted one time only. In total, the top ten clones hold about 7.7% of the sample. Material: PBMCs. The receptors were sampled from a man aged 40-49 years in good health and CMV-seropositive.

V and J are TRBV6-4 and TRBJ2-3; tentative D call: TRBD2 (5 bases). V was shortened by 4 bases and J by 5 bases, with 10 bases between the two germline ends. The CDR3 contains 13 residues. Germline CDR1 and CDR2: MRHNA and SNTAGT. The chain's CDR3 is CASSARAGDTQYF. For the CDR3, the DNA is TGTGCCAGCAGTGCTAGGGCGGGAGATACGCAGTATTTT.

The chain links TRBV21-1 to TRBJ1-5; TRBD1 is taken as the D call from the table, unchecked against the DNA. TRBV21-1 is a recognized pseudogene. The CDR3 runs 14 residues. CDR3 residues: CASSNSGSNQPQHF. The DNA for the CDR3 is TGTGCCAGCAGCAATTCAGGGAGCAATCAGCCCCAGCATTTT.

The rearrangement joins TRBV18 to TRBJ2-7; 11 nucleotides line up with TRBD1. The V and J ends lost 5 bases and 5 bases, in that order; junction bases with no gene match: 11. Germline lookup yields CDR1 KGHSH and CDR2 LQKENI. This CDR3 region has 16 residues. The DNA for the CDR3 is TGTGCCAGCTCATCCGCCCGGACAGGGGGCGGGGACGAGCAGTACTTC. This encodes CASSSARTGGGDEQYF.

This clone was found once. The rearrangement joins TRBV5-1 to TRBJ2-7; 9 nucleotides line up with TRBD1. The CDR3 has 14 residues. Per the germline V gene, CDR1 is SGHRS and CDR2 is YFSETQ. V was pared by 4 bases and J by 5 bases, with 7 bases of the junction left unmatched. CDR3 amino acids: CASSADRGYHEQYF. CDR3 sequence (DNA): TGCGCCAGCAGCGCGGACAGGGGCTATCACGAGCAGTACTTC.

The CDR3 sequence is CASSDLAGELQETQYF. CDR3 sequence (DNA): TGTGCCAGTAGTGACTTAGCGGGAGAGCTCCAAGAGACCCAGTACTTC. J is TRBJ2-5 and V is TRBV19, with 9 bases that match TRBD2. CDR1 and CDR2 from the germline V gene are LNHDA and SQIVND (reference sequence). CDR3 length: 16 amino acids. With 5 bases clipped from V and 1 base from J, the junction kept 8 bases outside the gene matches.

The V gene is TRBV4-1, the J gene TRBJ2-7; 10 bases match TRBD2. The CDR3 extends over 17 amino acids. Germline CDR1 is MGHRA and CDR2 is YSYEKL. After removal of 0 bases from V and 3 bases from J, the junction contained 8 bases not matched to a gene. CDR3 sequence reads: CASSQDSASGRVYEQYF. CDR3 nucleotide sequence: TGCGCCAGCAGCCAAGATTCTGCTAGCGGGAGAGTCTACGAGCAGTACTTC.

The chain links TRBV28 to TRBJ2-5; 8 bases are shared with TRBD1. With the DNA end fitting TRBJ2-7 better, the J assignment may be wrong. Germline loops: CDR1 MDHEN, CDR2 SYDVKM. This CDR3 is built from 14 residues. DNA of the CDR3: TGTGCCAGCATCATGGGGGGACAGGTTCGCGAGCAGTACTTC. This encodes CASIMGGQVREQYF.

Only a few counts were recorded for this clone. The rearrangement joins TRBV7-2 to TRBJ2-1; 8 bases match TRBD2. The CDR3 has 13 amino acids. Germline V gene data show CDR1 as SGHTA and CDR2 as FQGNSA. Trimming at V came to 6 bases and at J to 4 bases, leaving 2 bases not matched to a gene. The CDR3 coding sequence is TGTGCCAGCAGAGAGCGGGAGTACAATGAGCAGTTCTTC. Translation: CASREREYNEQFF.

The count of this clone is one. J is TRBJ2-1 and V is TRBV7-3; TRBD2 agrees at 7 bases. Germline CDR1 and CDR2: SGHTA and FQGTGA. J lost 7 bases, V lost 2 bases, and 5 bases had no gene match. CDR3 length: 14 amino acids. CDR3 bases: TGTGCCAGCAGCTTAGCGGGAGTTGGGAATGAGCAGTTCTTC. Residues: CASSLAGVGNEQFF.

The V gene is TRBV9, the J gene TRBJ2-5; 13 bases agree with TRBD2. Germline CDR1 SGDLS, CDR2 YYNGEE. With V trimmed by 2 bases and J by 0 bases, 4 bases remained unmatched. This CDR3 contains 17 residues. In nucleotides, the CDR3 is TGTGCCAGCAGCGTCGGGACTAGCGGGGTGTACCAAGAGACCCAGTACTTC. Its translation: CASSVGTSGVYQETQYF.

This chain links TRBV7-3 with TRBJ2-1; 7 bases align to TRBD2. The J segment lost 2 bases and the V segment lost 3 bases, leaving 4 bases of the junction unmatched. The CDR3 has 15 residues. Per the germline V gene, CDR1 is SGHTA and CDR2 is FQGTGA. The CDR3 DNA is TGTGCCAGCAGCTTGATGCGGGAGCCCTACAATGAGCAGTTCTTC. The encoded protein is CASSLMREPYNEQFF.

This rearrangement joins TRBV6-5 to TRBJ1-2; 7 bases align to TRBD1. The CDR3 covers 12 residues. V lost 6 bases, J lost 7 bases, and 5 bases stayed unmatched. The germline gives CDR1 MNHEY, CDR2 SVGAGI. The CDR3 region has the DNA TGTGCCAGCAGAGGGGACAGCCGTGGCTACACCTTC. This sequence encodes CASRGDSRGYTF.

The chain carries TRBV19 and TRBJ2-5; tentatively, D is TRBD2 (5 bases). The J call may be wrong; the DNA end is better matched by TRBJ2-7. This CDR3 contains 15 residues. Germline assignment: CDR1 LNHDA and CDR2 SQIVND (reference sequence). The CDR3 nucleotides read TGTGCCAGTAGCCAGTCCCACGGGGTCTCCTACGAGCAGTACTTC. Its translation: CASSQSHGVSYEQYF.

This clone was seen just once. The rearrangement uses TRBV10-3 and TRBJ2-5; the match to TRBD2 covers 7 bases. The CDR3 contains 14 residues. Per germline, CDR1 ENHRY and CDR2 SYGVKD. V trimming: 0 bases; J trimming: 5 bases; junction bases outside the gene matches: 3. In nucleotides, the CDR3 is TGTGCCATCAGTGAGTCTGGGGGGGAGGAGACCCAGTACTTC. This gives the protein CAISESGGEETQYF.